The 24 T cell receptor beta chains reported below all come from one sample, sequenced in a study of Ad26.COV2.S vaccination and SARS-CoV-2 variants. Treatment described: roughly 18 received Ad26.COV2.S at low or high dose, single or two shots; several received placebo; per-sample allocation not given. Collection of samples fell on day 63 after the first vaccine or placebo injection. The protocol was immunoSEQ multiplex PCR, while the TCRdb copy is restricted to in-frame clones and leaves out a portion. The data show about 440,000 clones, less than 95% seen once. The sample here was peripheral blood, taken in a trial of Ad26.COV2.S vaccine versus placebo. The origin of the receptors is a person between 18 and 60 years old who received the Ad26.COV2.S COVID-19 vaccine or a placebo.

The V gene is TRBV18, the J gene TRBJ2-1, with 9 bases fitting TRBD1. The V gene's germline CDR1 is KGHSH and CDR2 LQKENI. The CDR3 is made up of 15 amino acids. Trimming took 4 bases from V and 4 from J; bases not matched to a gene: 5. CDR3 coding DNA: TGTGCCAGCTCACGGGACAGGGCGGAGTACAATGAGCAGTTCTTC. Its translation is CASSRDRAEYNEQFF.

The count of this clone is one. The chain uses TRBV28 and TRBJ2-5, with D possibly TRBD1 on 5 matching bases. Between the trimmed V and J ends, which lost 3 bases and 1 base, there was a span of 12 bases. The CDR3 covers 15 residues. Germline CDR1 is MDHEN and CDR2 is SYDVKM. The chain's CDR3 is CASSFSGMGQETQYF. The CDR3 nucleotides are TGTGCCAGCAGTTTTTCAGGGATGGGCCAAGAGACCCAGTACTTC.

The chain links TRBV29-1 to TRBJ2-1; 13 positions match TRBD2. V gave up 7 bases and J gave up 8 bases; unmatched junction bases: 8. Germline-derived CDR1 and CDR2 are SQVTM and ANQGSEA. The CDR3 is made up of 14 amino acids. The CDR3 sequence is CSGGLAGELDEQFF. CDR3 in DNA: TGCAGCGGTGGACTAGCGGGAGAGCTCGATGAGCAGTTCTTC.

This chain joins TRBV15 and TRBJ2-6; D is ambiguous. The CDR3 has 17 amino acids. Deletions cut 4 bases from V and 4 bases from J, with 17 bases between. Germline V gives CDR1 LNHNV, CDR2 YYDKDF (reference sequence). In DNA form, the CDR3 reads TGTGCCACCAGCACTGCGTCCTCTTTGAGGGGGGCCAACGTCCTGACTTTC. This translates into CATSTASSLRGANVLTF.

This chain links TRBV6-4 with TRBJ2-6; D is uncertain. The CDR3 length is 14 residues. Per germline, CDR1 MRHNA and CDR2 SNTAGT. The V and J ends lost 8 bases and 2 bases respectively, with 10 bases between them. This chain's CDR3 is CASGYSAGANVLTF. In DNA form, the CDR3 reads TGTGCCAGCGGGTACTCGGCTGGGGCCAACGTCCTGACTTTC.

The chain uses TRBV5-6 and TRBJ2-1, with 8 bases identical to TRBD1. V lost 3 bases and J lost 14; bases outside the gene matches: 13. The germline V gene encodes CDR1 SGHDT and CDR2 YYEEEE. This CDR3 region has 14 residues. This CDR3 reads CASSSVGTGDDKFF. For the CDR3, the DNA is TGTGCCAGCAGCTCCGTCGGGACAGGTGATGATAAGTTCTTC.

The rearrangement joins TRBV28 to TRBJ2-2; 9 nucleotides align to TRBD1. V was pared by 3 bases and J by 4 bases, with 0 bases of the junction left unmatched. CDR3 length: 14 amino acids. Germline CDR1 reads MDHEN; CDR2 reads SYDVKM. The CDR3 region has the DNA TGTGCCAGCAGTTTGACAGGGGGCACCGGGGAGCTGTTTTTT. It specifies CASSLTGGTGELFF.

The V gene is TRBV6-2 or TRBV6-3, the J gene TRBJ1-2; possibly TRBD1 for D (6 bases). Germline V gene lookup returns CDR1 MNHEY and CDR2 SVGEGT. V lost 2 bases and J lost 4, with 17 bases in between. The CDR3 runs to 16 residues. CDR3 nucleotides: TGTGCCAGCAGTTACGTCTATCGAGACAGGTCCTATGGCTACACCTTC. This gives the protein CASSYVYRDRSYGYTF.

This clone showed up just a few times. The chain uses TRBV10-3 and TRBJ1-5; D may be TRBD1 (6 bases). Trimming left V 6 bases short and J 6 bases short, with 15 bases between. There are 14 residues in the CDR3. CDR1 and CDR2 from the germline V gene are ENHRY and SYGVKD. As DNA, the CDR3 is TGTGCCATCAGAGAGGACAGTCAGGGTCAGCCCCAGCATTTT. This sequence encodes CAIREDSQGQPQHF.

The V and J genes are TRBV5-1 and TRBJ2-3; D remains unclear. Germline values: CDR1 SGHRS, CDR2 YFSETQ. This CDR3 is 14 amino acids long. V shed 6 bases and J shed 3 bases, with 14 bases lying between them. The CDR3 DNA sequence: TGCGCCAGCACCGCCACCAGAACTACAGATACGCAGTATTTT. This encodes CASTATRTTDTQYF.

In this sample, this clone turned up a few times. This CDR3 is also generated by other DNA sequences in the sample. In DNA form, the CDR3 reads TGTGCCAGCAGTTTAGGCAGTAACTATGGCTACACCTTC. Protein sequence: CASSLGSNYGYTF. The chain has TRBV28 and TRBJ1-2; D is undetermined. The V gene's germline CDR1 is MDHEN and CDR2 SYDVKM. The CDR3 loop spans 13 amino acids. V was cut by 2 bases and J by 1 base, with 5 bases left in between.

CDR3 region: CASSLTSGTANPYEQYF. DNA of the CDR3: TGTGCCAGCAGCCTCACCTCCGGGACAGCAAACCCCTACGAGCAGTACTTC. V and J are TRBV28 and TRBJ2-7; the match to TRBD1 covers 7 bases. V was clipped by 6 bases and J by 2 bases; unmatched bases: 16. Germline V gives CDR1 MDHEN, CDR2 SYDVKM. CDR3 size: 17 residues. The variable domain in full, with the rest retrieved from reference TRBV28 and TRBJ2-7, is DVKVTQSSRYLVKRTGEKVFLECVQDMDHENMFWYRQDPGLGLRLIYFSYDVKMKEKGDIPEGYSVSREKKERFSLILESASTNQTSMYLCASSLTSGTANPYEQYFGPGTRLTVT.

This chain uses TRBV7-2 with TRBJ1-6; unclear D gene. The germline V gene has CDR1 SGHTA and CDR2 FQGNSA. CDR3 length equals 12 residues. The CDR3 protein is CGTGRINSPLHF. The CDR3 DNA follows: TGTGGCACCGGACGGATTAATTCACCCCTCCACTTT.

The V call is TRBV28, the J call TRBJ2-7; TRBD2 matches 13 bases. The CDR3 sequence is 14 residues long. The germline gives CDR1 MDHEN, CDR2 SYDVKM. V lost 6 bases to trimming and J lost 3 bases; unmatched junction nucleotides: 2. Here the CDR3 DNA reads TGTGCCAGCAGACGACTAGCGGGGGGCTACGAGCAGTACTTC. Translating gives CASRRLAGGYEQYF.

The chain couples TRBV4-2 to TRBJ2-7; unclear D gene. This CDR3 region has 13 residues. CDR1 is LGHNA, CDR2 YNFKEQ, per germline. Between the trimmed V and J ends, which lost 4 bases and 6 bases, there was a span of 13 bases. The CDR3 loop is CASSPTMAGEQYF. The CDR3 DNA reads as TGTGCCAGCAGCCCGACCATGGCCGGCGAGCAGTACTTC.

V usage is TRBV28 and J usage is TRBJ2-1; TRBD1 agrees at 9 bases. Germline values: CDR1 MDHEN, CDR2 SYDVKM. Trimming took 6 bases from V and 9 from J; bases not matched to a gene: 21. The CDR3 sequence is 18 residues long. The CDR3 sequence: CASRGQGRDSGRRGEQFF. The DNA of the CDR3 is TGTGCCAGCAGGGGACAGGGACGCGATAGCGGAAGGAGAGGTGAGCAGTTCTTC.

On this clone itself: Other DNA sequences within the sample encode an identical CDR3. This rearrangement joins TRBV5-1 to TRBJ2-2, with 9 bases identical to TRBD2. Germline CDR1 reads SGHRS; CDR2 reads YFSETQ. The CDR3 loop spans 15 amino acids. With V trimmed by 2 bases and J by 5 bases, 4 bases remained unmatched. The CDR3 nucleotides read TGCGCCAGCAGCTTAGGTACTAGCGGGACCGGGGAGCTGTTTTTT. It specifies CASSLGTSGTGELFF.

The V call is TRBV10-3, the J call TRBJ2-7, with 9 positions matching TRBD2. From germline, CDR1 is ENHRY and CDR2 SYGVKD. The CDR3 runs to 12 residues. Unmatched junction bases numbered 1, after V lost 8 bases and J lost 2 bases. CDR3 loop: CAIASGTYEQYF. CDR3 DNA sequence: TGTGCCATCGCTAGCGGGACCTACGAGCAGTACTTC.

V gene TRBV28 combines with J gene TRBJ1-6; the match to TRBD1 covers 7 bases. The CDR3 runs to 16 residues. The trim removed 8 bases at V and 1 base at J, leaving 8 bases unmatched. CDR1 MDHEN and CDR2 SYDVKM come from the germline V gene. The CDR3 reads CASRGGRGSYNSPLHF. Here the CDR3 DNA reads TGTGCCAGCCGGGGAGGCAGGGGGTCCTATAATTCACCCCTCCACTTT.

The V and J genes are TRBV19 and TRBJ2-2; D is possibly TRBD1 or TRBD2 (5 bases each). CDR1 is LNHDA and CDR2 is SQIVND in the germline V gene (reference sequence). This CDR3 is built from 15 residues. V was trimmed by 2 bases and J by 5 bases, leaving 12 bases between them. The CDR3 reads CASSIRQGGTGELFF. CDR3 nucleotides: TGTGCCAGTAGTATACGGCAGGGCGGGACCGGGGAGCTGTTTTTT. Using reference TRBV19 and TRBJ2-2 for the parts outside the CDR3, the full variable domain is DGGITQSPKYLFRKEGQNVTLSCEQNLNHDAMYWYRQDPGQGLRLIYYSQIVNDFQKGDIAEGYSVSREKKESFPLTVTSAQKNPTAFYLCASSIRQGGTGELFFGEGSRLTVL.

The CDR3 is CASSQVRGPGNTIYF. For the CDR3, the DNA is TGTGCCAGCAGCCAAGTCCGGGGGCCCGGAAACACCATATATTTT. The J gene is TRBJ1-3, the V gene TRBV14; tentative D call: TRBD1 (6 bases). CDR1 is SGHDN, CDR2 FVKESK, per germline. The V end lost 1 base, the J end lost 4 bases, and 11 bases lay between the germline ends. The CDR3 contains 15 residues. The whole variable domain, filled in from reference TRBV14 and TRBJ1-3, reads EAGVTQFPSHSVIEKGQTVTLRCDPISGHDNLYWYRRVMGKEIKFLLHFVKESKQDESGMPNNRFLAERTGGTYSTLKVQPAELEDSGVYFCASSQVRGPGNTIYFGEGSWLTVV.

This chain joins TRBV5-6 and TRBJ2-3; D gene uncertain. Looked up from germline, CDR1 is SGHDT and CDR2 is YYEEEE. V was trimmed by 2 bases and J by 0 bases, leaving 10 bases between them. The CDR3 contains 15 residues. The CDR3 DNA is TGTGCCAGCAGCTTCCAGGTTCTTAGCACAGATACGCAGTATTTT. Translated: CASSFQVLSTDTQYF.

CDR3 amino acids: CASSYSPGTEAFF. CDR3 bases: TGTGCCAGCAGTTACTCCCCTGGGACTGAAGCTTTCTTT. The gene calls are TRBV6-2 or TRBV6-3 and TRBJ1-1, with D unclear. This CDR3 comprises 13 residues. Per germline, CDR1 MNHEY and CDR2 SVGEGT. V was shortened by 0 bases and J by 5 bases, with 7 bases between the two germline ends.

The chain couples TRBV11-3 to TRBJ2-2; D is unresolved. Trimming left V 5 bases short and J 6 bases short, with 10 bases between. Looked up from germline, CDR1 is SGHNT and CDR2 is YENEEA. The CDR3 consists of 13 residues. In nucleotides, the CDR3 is TGTGCCAGCAGCCCTAGTGGCGCCGGGGAGCTGTTTTTT. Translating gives CASSPSGAGELFF.